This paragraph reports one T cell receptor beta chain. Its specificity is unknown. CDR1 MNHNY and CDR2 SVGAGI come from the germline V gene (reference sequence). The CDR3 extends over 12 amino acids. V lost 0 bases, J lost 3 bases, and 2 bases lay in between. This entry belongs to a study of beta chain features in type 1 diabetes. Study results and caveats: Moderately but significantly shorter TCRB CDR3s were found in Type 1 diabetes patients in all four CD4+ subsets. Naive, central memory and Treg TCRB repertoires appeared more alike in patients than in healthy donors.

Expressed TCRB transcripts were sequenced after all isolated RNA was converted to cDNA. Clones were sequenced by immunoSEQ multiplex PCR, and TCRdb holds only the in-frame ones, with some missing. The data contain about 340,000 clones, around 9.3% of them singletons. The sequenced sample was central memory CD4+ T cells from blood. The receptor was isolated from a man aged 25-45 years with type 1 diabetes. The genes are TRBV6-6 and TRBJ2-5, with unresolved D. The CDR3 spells CASSYSKETQYF. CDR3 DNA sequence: TGTGCCAGCAGTTACTCGAAAGAGACCCAGTACTTC.